These 20 T cell receptor beta chains originate from one sample sequenced in a study of PD-1 blockade in classical Hodgkin lymphoma. Sequencing used immunoSEQ multiplex PCR; TCRdb keeps in-frame clones, though not all of them. The table includes nearly 20,000 clones, less than 85% detected once. The time point: cycle 4 day 1 (C4D1), after more than five weeks of nivolumab. Following autologous stem cell transplantation, relapse occurred in every patient, and exposure to brentuximab vedotin varied. Sample: peripheral blood mononuclear cells (PBMCs), taken before the fourth cycle of nivolumab. The receptors here all came from a human donor with classical Hodgkin lymphoma.

This clone was recorded once. J is TRBJ2-7 and V is TRBV6-6; the D gene is possibly TRBD1 (5 bases). Trimming cost V 0 bases and J 6 bases, with 12 bases left between them. The CDR3 contains 14 residues. Looked up from germline, CDR1 is MNHNY and CDR2 is SVGAGI (reference sequence). The CDR3 nucleotides read TGTGCCAGCAGTTACTCGGGTACAGGTATCGAGCAGTACTTC. Translating it yields CASSYSGTGIEQYF.

The chain joins TRBV11-2 to TRBJ2-1; 7 positions match TRBD1. CDR1 and CDR2 (germline): SGHAT, FQNNGV. The V gene end was trimmed by 5 bases and the J gene end by 4 bases; junction bases not matched to a gene: 14. The CDR3 is 17 residues long. The CDR3 is CASSPRQGHPRYNEQFF. CDR3 bases: TGTGCCAGCAGCCCCAGACAGGGTCACCCGCGTTACAATGAGCAGTTCTTC.

Here the CDR3 DNA reads TGCAGCGTCATAAGTCCGGGGATCACAGATACGCAGTATTTT. Translated, it gives CSVISPGITDTQYF. The chain carries TRBV29-1 and TRBJ2-3, with a weak D call TRBD2 (5 bases). V lost 6 bases and J lost 2, with 15 bases in between. The CDR3 consists of 14 residues. Germline lookup yields CDR1 SQVTM and CDR2 ANQGSEA.

CDR3 in DNA: TGTGCCAGCACCGGACAGGCCTTCGCCGGGGAGCTGTTTTTT. Translation gives CASTGQAFAGELFF. The chain is built from TRBV28 and TRBJ2-2, with 7 bases aligning to TRBD1. V was pared by 7 bases and J by 6 bases, with 8 bases of the junction left unmatched. The CDR3 totals 14 residues. CDR1 is MDHEN and CDR2 is SYDVKM in the germline V gene.

This clone was seen a few times. The rearrangement links TRBV2 to TRBJ2-7, with TRBD1 identical over 8 bases. This CDR3 is 14 amino acids long. V lost 6 bases, J lost 0 bases, and 4 bases stayed unmatched. CDR1 is SNHLY and CDR2 is FYNNEI in the germline V gene. CDR3 sequence reads: CASSRTGPSYEQYF. The CDR3 region has the DNA TGTGCCAGCAGCAGGACAGGGCCCTCCTACGAGCAGTACTTC.

This chain connects TRBV2 to TRBJ2-5, with D possibly TRBD2 on 7 matching bases. The CDR3 sequence is 14 residues long. Trimming took off 1 base at V and 5 bases at J, with 11 bases between the two ends. In germline, CDR1 is SNHLY, CDR2 FYNNEI. CDR3 residues: CASSEGGGGETQYF. The CDR3 DNA follows: TGTGCCAGCAGTGAAGGCGGGGGCGGTGAGACCCAGTACTTC.

The J gene is TRBJ2-6, the V gene TRBV18; 7 nucleotides line up with TRBD1. The CDR3 is 18 residues long. Trimming took 0 bases from V and 0 from J; bases not matched to a gene: 5. Germline loops: CDR1 KGHSH, CDR2 LQKENI. The CDR3 loop reads CASSPPTGLVSGANVLTF. The CDR3 region has the DNA TGTGCCAGCTCACCACCGACAGGGTTGGTCTCTGGGGCCAACGTCCTGACTTTC.

This clone was seen only once. V gene TRBV19 combines with J gene TRBJ1-5; a weak D match, TRBD1 (5 bases). The CDR3 runs to 13 residues. Per the germline V gene, CDR1 is LNHDA and CDR2 is SQIVND (reference sequence). V was clipped by 7 bases and J by 4 bases, with 11 bases between them. The CDR3 sequence is CASNRDPNQPQHF. In nucleotides, the CDR3 is TGTGCCAGTAATCGGGACCCGAATCAGCCCCAGCATTTT.

The gene calls are TRBV28 and TRBJ2-2; TRBD1 aligns across 7 bases. V shed 6 bases, J shed 1 base, and the junction held 2 bases outside the gene matches. Germline V gene lookup returns CDR1 MDHEN and CDR2 SYDVKM. This CDR3 comprises 14 residues. CDR3 amino acids: CASRRQGNTGELFF. The CDR3 nucleotides are TGTGCCAGCAGAAGACAGGGGAACACCGGGGAGCTGTTTTTT.

The chain recombines TRBV5-8 with TRBJ1-1, with a tentative D call TRBD1 (5 bases). Germline V gene data show CDR1 as SGHTS and CDR2 as YDEGEE. Trimming left V 1 base short and J 3 bases short, with 10 bases between. This CDR3 comprises 14 residues. The CDR3 loop is CASSLWGGDTEAFF. Here the CDR3 DNA reads TGTGCCAGCAGCTTGTGGGGGGGGGACACTGAAGCTTTCTTT.

This sequence joins TRBV5-1 and TRBJ2-5, with D unresolved. The V end was cut by 0 bases, the J end by 5 bases, with 11 bases between. This CDR3 is 14 amino acids long. From germline, CDR1 is SGHRS and CDR2 YFSETQ. CDR3 bases: TGCGCCAGCAGCTTGGCCACTGGCCGGGAGACCCAGTACTTC. Protein product: CASSLATGRETQYF.

The V and J genes are TRBV11-3 and TRBJ1-1; D ambiguous. The ends were cut back, 3 bases at V and 1 base at J, with 6 bases in the middle. The CDR3 contains 13 residues. Germline lookup yields CDR1 SGHNT and CDR2 YENEEA. CDR3 loop: CASSFYRNTEAFF. The DNA of the CDR3 is TGTGCCAGCAGCTTTTATCGGAACACTGAAGCTTTCTTT.

As concerns this clone: At one end the junction does not follow the germline gene, possibly because of a read error. The J gene is TRBJ2-1, the V gene TRBV13, with a weak D call TRBD2 (6 bases). Germline CDR1 and CDR2: PRHDT and FYEKMQ (reference sequence). The CDR3 consists of 16 residues. The CDR3 DNA follows: TGTGCCAGCAGCCTAGGGACTGGTGGATTGAGTGGTGAGCAGTTCTTC. It codes for CASSLGTGGLSGEQFF.

This sequence joins TRBV7-2 and TRBJ1-1; 9 bases map to TRBD1. Trimming at V came to 5 bases and at J to 4 bases, leaving 8 bases not matched to a gene. Looked up from germline, CDR1 is SGHTA and CDR2 is FQGNSA. This CDR3 spans 15 amino acids. The CDR3 DNA reads TGTGCCAGCAGCCCCACAGGGGGCAGGGGCACTGAAGCTTTCTTT. It yields the protein CASSPTGGRGTEAFF.

This chain links TRBV7-7 with TRBJ2-5; 13 nucleotides align to TRBD2. The CDR3 has 16 amino acids. CDR1 is SSHAT, CDR2 FNYEAQ, per germline (reference sequence). The trim removed 1 base at V and 5 bases at J, leaving 4 bases unmatched. CDR3 nucleotide sequence: TGTGCCAGCAGCTTAGGAATACTAGCGGGGGGGGAGACCCAGTACTTC. The encoded protein is CASSLGILAGGETQYF.

This chain uses TRBV6-9 with TRBJ1-3; TRBD1 might be the D (5 bases). V lost 0 bases and J lost 4, with 10 bases in between. The CDR3 sequence is 15 residues long. The V gene's germline CDR1 is MNHGY and CDR2 SVAAGI. CDR3 in amino acids: CASSYSGTVGNTIYF. The CDR3 nucleotides read TGTGCCAGCAGTTATTCCGGGACGGTCGGAAACACCATATATTTT.

The gene calls are TRBV7-8 and TRBJ2-5; D might be TRBD1 or TRBD2, each matching 5 bases. This CDR3 is 15 amino acids long. Trimming stripped 1 base from V and 5 bases from J, with 14 bases between. Germline lookup yields CDR1 SGHVS and CDR2 FQNEAQ. CDR3 coding DNA: TGTGCCAGCAGCTTAGACCGCAGGGCGGGTGAGACCCAGTACTTC. Translating it yields CASSLDRRAGETQYF.

The gene calls are TRBV6-4 and TRBJ2-1; 7 bases align to TRBD1. Unmatched junction bases numbered 10, after V lost 4 bases and J lost 10 bases. Germline lookup yields CDR1 MRHNA and CDR2 SNTAGT. CDR3 length: 14 amino acids. The CDR3 DNA follows: TGTGCCAGCAGTGCAGACAGGGCCTCGGAGGAGCAGTTCTTC. It codes for CASSADRASEEQFF.

This rearrangement joins TRBV2 to TRBJ2-2; D possibly corresponds to TRBD2 (5 bases). From germline, CDR1 is SNHLY and CDR2 FYNNEI. V lost 4 bases and J 5 bases, leaving 11 bases between the germline ends. This CDR3 is built from 14 residues. CDR3 coding DNA: TGTGCCAGCAGTGCTACAGCGGTTACCGGGGAGCTGTTTTTT. It encodes CASSATAVTGELFF.

The chain carries TRBV29-1 and TRBJ1-2; 7 bases are shared with TRBD1. The CDR3 consists of 13 residues. CDR1 SQVTM and CDR2 ANQGSEA come from the germline V gene. Losses at the gene ends were 3 bases for V and 4 bases for J; bases not matched to a gene: 5. DNA of the CDR3: TGCAGCGTTGACCACGACAGGGTCTATGGCTACACCTTC. Its translation: CSVDHDRVYGYTF.